This TCR beta chain was sequenced for a study of blood T cell repertoires in COVID-19. Study context: Both acute and convalescent COVID-19 samples were obtained from the United States, Italy and Spain. PBMCs, B-cell-depleted T cells, or T cells were the source of the cDNA or gDNA that made up the material.

Germline-derived CDR1 and CDR2 are SGHDT and YYEEEE. The V and J ends lost 4 bases and 3 bases, in that order; junction bases with no gene match: 8. The CDR3 is 16 amino acids. In the authors' methods: Estimated nucleated cell counts came from reference gene primer amplification. The table came from immunoSEQ multiplex PCR; TCRdb's copy has only in-frame clones and leaves some out. D and trimming come from the DNA, and the V and J calls and clone size come from that table. Among approximately 250,000 clones, about 85% were seen once, and the ten largest hold 4.2%. The TCR comes from a man in his sixties with acute or convalescent COVID-19. The rearrangement uses TRBV5-6 and TRBJ1-3; 9 nucleotides agree with TRBD1. Sequencing used peripheral blood. The CDR3 coding sequence is TGTGCCAGCAGCAAACCGGGACAGGGCAGTGGAAACACCATATATTTT. Its translation is CASSKPGQGSGNTIYF.